This TCR beta chain is drawn from a study of blood T cell repertoires in COVID-19. About the research overall: The origin of the acute and convalescent COVID-19 samples was the United States, Italy and Spain. Nucleic acid was either cDNA or gDNA, and it came from T cells, B-cell-depleted T cells, or PBMCs.

Sequencing used immunoSEQ multiplex PCR; TCRdb keeps in-frame clones, though not all of them. The data hold 90,000 to 120,000 clones, with approximately 88% observed a single time. Germline V CDR1 and CDR2: PRHDT, FYEKMQ (reference sequence). The CDR3 is 12 residues long. V was cut by 5 bases and J by 9 bases, with 8 bases left in between. V and J are TRBV13 and TRBJ1-6, with D maybe TRBD1 (6 bases). This sequence originates from a man between 50 and 59 years old with active or convalescent COVID-19. Sequenced: peripheral blood. The CDR3 DNA reads as TGTGCCAGCAGCCCCAGGGGTTCACCCCTCCACTTT. Translation: CASSPRGSPLHF.